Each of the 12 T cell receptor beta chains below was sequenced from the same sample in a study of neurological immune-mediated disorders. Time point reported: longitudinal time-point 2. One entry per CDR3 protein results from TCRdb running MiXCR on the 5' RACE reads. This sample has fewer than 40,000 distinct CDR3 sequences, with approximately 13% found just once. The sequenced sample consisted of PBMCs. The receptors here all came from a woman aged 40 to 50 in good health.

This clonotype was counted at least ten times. CDR3 in amino acids: CASSYKQGSGNTEAFF. CDR3 in DNA: TGTGCCAGCAGCTATAAACAGGGGTCAGGGAACACTGAAGCTTTCTTT. This sequence joins TRBV6-5 and TRBJ1-1; 7 positions match TRBD1. The germline V gene encodes CDR1 MNHEY and CDR2 SVGAGI. This CDR3 has 16 amino acids. Trimming at V came to 6 bases and at J to 1 base, leaving 11 bases not matched to a gene.

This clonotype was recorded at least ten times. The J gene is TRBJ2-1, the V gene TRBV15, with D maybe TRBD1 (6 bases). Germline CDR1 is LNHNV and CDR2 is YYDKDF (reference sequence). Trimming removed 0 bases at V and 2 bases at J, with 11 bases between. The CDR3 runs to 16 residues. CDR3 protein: CATSRDARTAYNEQFF. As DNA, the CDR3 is TGTGCCACCAGCAGAGACGCTCGGACAGCCTACAATGAGCAGTTCTTC.

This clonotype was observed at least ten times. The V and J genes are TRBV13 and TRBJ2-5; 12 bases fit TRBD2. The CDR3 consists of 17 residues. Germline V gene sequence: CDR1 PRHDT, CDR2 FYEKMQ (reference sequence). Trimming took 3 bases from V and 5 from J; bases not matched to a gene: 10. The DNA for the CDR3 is TGTGCCAGCAGCTTTCCTAGCGGGGGGGCCCGGAATGAGACCCAGTACTTC. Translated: CASSFPSGGARNETQYF.

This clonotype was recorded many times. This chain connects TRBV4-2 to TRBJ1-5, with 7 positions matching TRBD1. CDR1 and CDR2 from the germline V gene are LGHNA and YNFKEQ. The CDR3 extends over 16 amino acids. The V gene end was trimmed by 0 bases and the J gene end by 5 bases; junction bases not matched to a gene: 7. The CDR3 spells CASSQEEGASHQPQHF. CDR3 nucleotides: TGTGCCAGCAGCCAAGAAGAGGGGGCGAGTCATCAGCCCCAGCATTTT.

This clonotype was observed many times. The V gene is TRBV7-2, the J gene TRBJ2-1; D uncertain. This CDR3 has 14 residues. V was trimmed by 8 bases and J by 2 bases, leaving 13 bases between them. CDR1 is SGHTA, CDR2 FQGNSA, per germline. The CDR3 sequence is CASGPNFAYNEQFF. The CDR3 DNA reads TGTGCCAGCGGTCCAAATTTCGCCTACAATGAGCAGTTCTTC. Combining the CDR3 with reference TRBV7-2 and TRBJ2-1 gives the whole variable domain GAGVSQSPSNKVTEKGKDVELRCDPISGHTALYWYRQSLGQGLEFLIYFQGNSAPDKSGLPSDRFSAERTGGSVSTLTIQRTQQEDSAVYLCASGPNFAYNEQFFGPGTRLTVL.

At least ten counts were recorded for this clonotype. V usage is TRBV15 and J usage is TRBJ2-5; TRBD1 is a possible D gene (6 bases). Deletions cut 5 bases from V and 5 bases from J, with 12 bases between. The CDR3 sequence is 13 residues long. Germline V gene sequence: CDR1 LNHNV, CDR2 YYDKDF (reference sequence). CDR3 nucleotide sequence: TGTGCCACCAGCCAGGGGTCACTGGAGACCCAGTACTTC. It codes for CATSQGSLETQYF.

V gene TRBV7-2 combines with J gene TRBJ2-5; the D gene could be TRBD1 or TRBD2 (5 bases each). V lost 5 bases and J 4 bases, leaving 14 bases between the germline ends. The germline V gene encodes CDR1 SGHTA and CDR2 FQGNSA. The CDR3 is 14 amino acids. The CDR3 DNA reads TGTGCCAGCAGCCAACGGACCGGGACAGAGACCCAGTACTTC. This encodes CASSQRTGTETQYF.

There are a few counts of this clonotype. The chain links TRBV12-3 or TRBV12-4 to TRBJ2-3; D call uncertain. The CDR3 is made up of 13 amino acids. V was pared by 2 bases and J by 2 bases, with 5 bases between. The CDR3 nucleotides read TGTGCCAGCAGTTTAAAGCACACAGATACGCAGTATTTT. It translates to CASSLKHTDTQYF.

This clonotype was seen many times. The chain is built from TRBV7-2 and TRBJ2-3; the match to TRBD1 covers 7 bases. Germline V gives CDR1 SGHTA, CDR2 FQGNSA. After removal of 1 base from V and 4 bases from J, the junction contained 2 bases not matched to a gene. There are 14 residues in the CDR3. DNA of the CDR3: TGTGCCAGCAGCTTAGAGACAGGGCCAGATACGCAGTATTTT. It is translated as CASSLETGPDTQYF.

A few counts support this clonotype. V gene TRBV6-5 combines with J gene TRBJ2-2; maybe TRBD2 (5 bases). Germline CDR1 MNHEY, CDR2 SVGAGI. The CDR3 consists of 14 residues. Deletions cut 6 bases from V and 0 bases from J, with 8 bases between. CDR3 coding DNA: TGTGCCAGCAGACCCGGGACGAACACCGGGGAGCTGTTTTTT. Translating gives CASRPGTNTGELFF.

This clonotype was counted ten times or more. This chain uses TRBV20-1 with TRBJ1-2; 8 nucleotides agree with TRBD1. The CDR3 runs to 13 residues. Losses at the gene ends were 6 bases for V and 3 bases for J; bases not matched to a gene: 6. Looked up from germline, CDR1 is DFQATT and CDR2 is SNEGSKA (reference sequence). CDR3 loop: CSAVRGQDYGYTF. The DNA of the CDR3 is TGCAGTGCGGTCAGGGGGCAGGACTATGGCTACACCTTC.

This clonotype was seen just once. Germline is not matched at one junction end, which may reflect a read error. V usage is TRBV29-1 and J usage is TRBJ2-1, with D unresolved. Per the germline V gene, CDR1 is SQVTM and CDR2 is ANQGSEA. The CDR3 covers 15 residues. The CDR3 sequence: CSVDGAGRRYNEQLF. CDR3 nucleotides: TGCAGCGTTGACGGCGCAGGCCGACGATACAATGAGCAGTTGTTC.